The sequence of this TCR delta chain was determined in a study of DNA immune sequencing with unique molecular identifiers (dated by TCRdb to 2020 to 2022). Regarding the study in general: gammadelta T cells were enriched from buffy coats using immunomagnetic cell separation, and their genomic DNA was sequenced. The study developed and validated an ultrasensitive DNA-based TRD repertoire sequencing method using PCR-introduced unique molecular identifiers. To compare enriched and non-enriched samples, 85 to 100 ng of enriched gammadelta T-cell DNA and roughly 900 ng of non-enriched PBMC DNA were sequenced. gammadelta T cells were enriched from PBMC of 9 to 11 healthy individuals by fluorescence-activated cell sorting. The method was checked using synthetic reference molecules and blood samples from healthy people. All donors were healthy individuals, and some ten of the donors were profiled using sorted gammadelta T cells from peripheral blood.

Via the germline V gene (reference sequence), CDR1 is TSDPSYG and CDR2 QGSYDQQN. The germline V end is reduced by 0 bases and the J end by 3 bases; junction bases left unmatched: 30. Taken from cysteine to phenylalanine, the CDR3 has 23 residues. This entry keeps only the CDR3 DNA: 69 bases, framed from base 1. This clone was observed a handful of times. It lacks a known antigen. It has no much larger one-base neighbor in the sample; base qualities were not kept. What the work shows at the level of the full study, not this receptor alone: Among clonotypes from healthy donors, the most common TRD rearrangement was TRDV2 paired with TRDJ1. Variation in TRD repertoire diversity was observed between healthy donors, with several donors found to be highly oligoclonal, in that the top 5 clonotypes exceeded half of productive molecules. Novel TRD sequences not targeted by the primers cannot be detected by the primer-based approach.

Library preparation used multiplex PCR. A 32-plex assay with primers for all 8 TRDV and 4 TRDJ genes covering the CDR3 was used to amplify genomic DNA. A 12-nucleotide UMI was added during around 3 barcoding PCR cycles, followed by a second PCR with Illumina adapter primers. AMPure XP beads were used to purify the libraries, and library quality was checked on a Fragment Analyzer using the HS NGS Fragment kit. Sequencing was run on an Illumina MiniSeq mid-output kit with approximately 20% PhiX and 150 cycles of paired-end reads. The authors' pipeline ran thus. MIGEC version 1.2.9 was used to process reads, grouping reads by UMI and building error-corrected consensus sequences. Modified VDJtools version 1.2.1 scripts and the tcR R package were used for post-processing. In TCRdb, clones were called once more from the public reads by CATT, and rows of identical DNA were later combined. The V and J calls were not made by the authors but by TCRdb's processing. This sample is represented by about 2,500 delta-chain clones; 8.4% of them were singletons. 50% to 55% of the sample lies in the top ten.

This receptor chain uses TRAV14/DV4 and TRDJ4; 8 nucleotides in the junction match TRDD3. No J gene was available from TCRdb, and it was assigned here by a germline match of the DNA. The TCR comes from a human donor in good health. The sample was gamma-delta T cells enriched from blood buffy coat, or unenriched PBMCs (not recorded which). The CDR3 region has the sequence CAMREGPHPRYWGSNYHPGPLIF. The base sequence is TGTGCAATGAGAGAGGGCCCCCACCCTCGATACTGGGGGTCAAACTACCACCCGGGACCCCTGATCTTT.